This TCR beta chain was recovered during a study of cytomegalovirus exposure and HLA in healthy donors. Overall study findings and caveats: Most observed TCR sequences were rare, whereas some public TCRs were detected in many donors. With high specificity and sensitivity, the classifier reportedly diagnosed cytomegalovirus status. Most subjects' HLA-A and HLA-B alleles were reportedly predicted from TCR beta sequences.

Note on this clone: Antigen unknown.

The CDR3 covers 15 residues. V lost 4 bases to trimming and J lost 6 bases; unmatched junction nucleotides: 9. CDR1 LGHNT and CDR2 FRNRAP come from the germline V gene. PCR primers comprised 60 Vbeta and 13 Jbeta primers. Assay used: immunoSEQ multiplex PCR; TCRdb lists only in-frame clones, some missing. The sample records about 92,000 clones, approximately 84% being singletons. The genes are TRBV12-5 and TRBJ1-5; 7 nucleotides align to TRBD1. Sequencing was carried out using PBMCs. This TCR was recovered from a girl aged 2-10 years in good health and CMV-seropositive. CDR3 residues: CASGSPRGPRQPQHF. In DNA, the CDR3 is TGTGCTAGTGGTTCCCCAAGGGGGCCGCGTCAGCCCCAGCATTTT.